These 30 T cell receptor beta chains were all obtained from the same sample, sequenced in a study of molecular identifiers for immune sequencing clone quantification. TCRdb re-analysed the PCR reads in MiXCR, keeping a single row per CDR3 protein. The table has under 800,000 distinct CDR3 sequences, around 25% seen once. The sequenced sample consisted of naive CD8+ T cells from blood, with Jurkat cell RNA spiked in. Sample subset: FACS-sorted CD8+CD4-CCR7+CD45RA+ naive T cells. Source of these receptors: a human donor in good health. Some libraries in this study had Jurkat cell RNA spiked in.

This clonotype turned up a few times. The chain links TRBV16 to TRBJ1-2; 8 bases are shared with TRBD1. The germline CDR1 and CDR2 sequences are KGHSY and FQNENV. This CDR3 is 14 amino acids long. Trimming at V came to 1 base and at J to 7 bases, leaving 5 bases not matched to a gene. For the CDR3, the DNA is TGTGCCAGCAGCCAATTCCAGGGGGCGAGTGGCTACACCTTC. It yields the protein CASSQFQGASGYTF.

The J gene is TRBJ2-3, the V gene TRBV5-1; no clear D. Germline CDR1 and CDR2: SGHRS and YFSETQ. The CDR3 contains 14 residues. The V end was cut by 3 bases, the J end by 1 base, with 9 bases between. The CDR3 loop reads CASSYFSGTDTQYF. The CDR3 nucleotides are TGCGCCAGCAGCTACTTTTCCGGCACAGATACGCAGTATTTT. Together with reference TRBV5-1 and TRBJ2-3, the CDR3 gives the full variable domain: KAGVTQTPRYLIKTRGQQVTLSCSPISGHRSVSWYQQTPGQGLQFLFEYFSETQRNKGNFPGRFSGRQFSNSRSEMNVSTLELGDSALYLCASSYFSGTDTQYFGPGTRLTVL.

Only a few counts were recorded for this clonotype. This chain uses TRBV4-3 with TRBJ2-7; possible D gene TRBD1, 5 bases. V was pared by 1 base and J by 4 bases, with 17 bases between. CDR3 length: 16 amino acids. Germline values: CDR1 LGHNA, CDR2 YSLEER. CDR3 sequence reads: CASSQGDQGPYYEQYF. The DNA for the CDR3 is TGCGCCAGCAGCCAAGGTGATCAGGGTCCATATTACGAGCAGTACTTC.

This clonotype was found a few times. The V call is TRBV27, the J call TRBJ2-3; 8 nucleotides line up with TRBD2. The length of the CDR3 is 15 residues. Germline V gene sequence: CDR1 MNHEY, CDR2 SMNVEV (reference sequence). After removal of 4 bases from V and 2 bases from J, the junction contained 5 bases not matched to a gene. The CDR3 DNA sequence: TGTGCCAGCAGTTGGCGCGGGAGGTACACAGATACGCAGTATTTT. It yields the protein CASSWRGRYTDTQYF.

The CDR3 region is CASSPTQVTDTQYF. The CDR3 region has the DNA TGTGCCAGTAGTCCCACCCAGGTCACAGATACGCAGTATTTT. The rearrangement uses TRBV19 and TRBJ2-3, with unresolved D. This CDR3 spans 14 amino acids. Germline V gives CDR1 LNHDA, CDR2 SQIVND (reference sequence). V was shortened by 5 bases and J by 2 bases, with 11 bases between the two germline ends.

The V gene is TRBV7-9, the J gene TRBJ2-5; tentatively, D is TRBD1 (5 bases). The CDR3 length is 14 residues. Germline CDR1 SEHNR, CDR2 FQNEAQ (reference sequence). With 5 bases removed from V and 6 bases from J, the gap between germline ends came to 16 bases. The CDR3 protein is CASSPPNRKQTQYF. CDR3 in DNA: TGTGCCAGCAGCCCCCCGAACAGGAAGCAGACCCAGTACTTC.

The chain links TRBV9 to TRBJ2-5; 7 positions agree with TRBD1. The J call may be mistaken, given a closer DNA end match to TRBJ2-7. Germline V gene data show CDR1 as SGDLS and CDR2 as YYNGEE. The CDR3 length is 13 residues. The CDR3 DNA is TGTGCCAGCAGCGTAGATTACAGGGGCGAGCAGTACTTC. Its protein product is CASSVDYRGEQYF.

The chain couples TRBV6-5 to TRBJ1-5; a possible D gene is TRBD1 (5 bases). Trimming shortened V by 0 bases and J by 7 bases, and 13 bases separated the two germline ends. The CDR3 is made up of 15 amino acids. Germline V gene lookup returns CDR1 MNHEY and CDR2 SVGAGI. The chain's CDR3 is CASSYSVGTRQPQHF. The CDR3 DNA reads TGTGCCAGCAGTTACTCCGTTGGGACTAGACAGCCCCAGCATTTT.

This clonotype has ten or more counts. The chain combines TRBV7-9 with TRBJ2-3; D possibly corresponds to TRBD1 (5 bases). This CDR3 comprises 15 residues. V was pared by 5 bases and J by 0 bases, with 12 bases between. CDR1 is SEHNR, CDR2 FQNEAQ, per germline (reference sequence). DNA of the CDR3: TGTGCCAGCAGCCCCATAGGGGTTAGCACAGATACGCAGTATTTT. Amino acid sequence: CASSPIGVSTDTQYF. Variable domain in full (rest from reference TRBV7-9 and TRBJ2-3): DTGVSQNPRHKITKRGQNVTFRCDPISEHNRLYWYRQTLGQGPEFLTYFQNEAQLEKSRLLSDRFSAERPKGSFSTLEIQRTEQGDSAMYLCASSPIGVSTDTQYFGPGTRLTVL.

Regarding this clonotype: This may come from a read error, since a much larger clone is one base off. The genes are TRBV12-3 or TRBV12-4 and TRBJ2-5; D is possibly TRBD1 (5 bases). The CDR3 length is 13 residues. The V and J ends lost 2 bases and 9 bases respectively, with 13 bases between them. The CDR3 loop is CASSLSDTLPQYF. DNA of the CDR3: TGTGCCAGCAGTTTATCGGACACCCTGCCCCAGTACTTC.

This clonotype was seen more than once but under ten times. The V gene is TRBV6-2 or TRBV6-3, the J gene TRBJ2-1, with 7 bases matching TRBD1. Germline values: CDR1 MNHEY, CDR2 SVGEGT. The CDR3 covers 14 residues. V shed 6 bases and J 3 bases; nucleotides not matched to a gene: 5. The CDR3 DNA reads TGTGCCAGCAGCGACAGGGTCTACTACAATGAGCAGTTCTTC. Translation: CASSDRVYYNEQFF.

This clonotype was seen at least ten times. A junction boundary mismatches the germline segment, possibly from a read error. The CDR3 region is CASSPPGGTEAFF. DNA for the CDR3: TGCGCCAGCAGCCCCCCGGGAGGGACTGAAGCTTTCTTT. This chain links TRBV7-9 with TRBJ1-1; no clear D. This CDR3 region has 13 residues. Germline V gene lookup returns CDR1 SEHNR and CDR2 FQNEAQ (reference sequence).

A few counts support this clonotype. The chain combines TRBV10-3 with TRBJ2-7; TRBD1 aligns across 7 bases. CDR3 length equals 15 residues. With 6 bases clipped from V and 5 bases from J, the junction kept 13 bases outside the gene matches. CDR1 is ENHRY, CDR2 SYGVKD, per germline. This CDR3 reads CAISSPGQAYNEQYF. In DNA, the CDR3 is TGTGCCATCAGCTCCCCCGGACAGGCGTATAACGAGCAGTACTTC.

For this clonotype: A read error may explain this, as a much larger clone is one base away. Given the absence of the conserved phenylalanine or tryptophan at the CDR3 end, a read error is likely. DNA for the CDR3: TGTGCCAGCAGCTCAGACACGTACCAAGAGACCCAGTACTTA. This sequence encodes CASSSDTYQETQYL. The chain combines TRBV7-2 with TRBJ2-5; no clear D gene. Trimming took 4 bases from V and 0 from J, leaving 9 bases between them. The length of the CDR3 is 14 residues. The V gene's germline CDR1 is SGHTA and CDR2 FQGNSA.

This clonotype was counted at least ten times. This rearrangement joins TRBV28 to TRBJ2-7; perhaps TRBD2 as D (5 bases). The CDR3 has 14 residues. V was pared by 5 bases and J by 0 bases, with 11 bases between. Per germline, CDR1 MDHEN and CDR2 SYDVKM. In DNA form, the CDR3 reads TGTGCCAGCAGTCGGACTGCCGTCTCCTACGAGCAGTACTTC. Its translation: CASSRTAVSYEQYF.

The chain joins TRBV4-3 to TRBJ1-6; D call uncertain. V was trimmed by 6 bases and J by 0 bases, leaving 15 bases between them. In germline, CDR1 is LGHNA, CDR2 YSLEER. The CDR3 loop spans 17 amino acids. The CDR3 reads CASSYKTESSYNSPLHF. Here the CDR3 DNA reads TGCGCCAGCAGTTACAAGACTGAGAGCTCCTATAATTCACCCCTCCACTTT.

The chain links TRBV9 to TRBJ2-2; no firm D call. Trimming took 2 bases from V and 1 from J, leaving 9 bases between them. The length of the CDR3 is 15 residues. Germline V gives CDR1 SGDLS, CDR2 YYNGEE. Here the CDR3 DNA reads TGTGCCAGCAGCGTCCGAACGGAGAACACCGGGGAGCTGTTTTTT. Translation gives CASSVRTENTGELFF.

This clonotype was seen repeatedly, ten times or more. This chain joins TRBV12-3 or TRBV12-4 and TRBJ2-5, with D possibly matching TRBD2 (6 bases). The V gene lost 6 bases and the J gene lost 7 bases, with 15 bases spanning the gap. The CDR3 has 13 residues. CDR3 loop: CASSPGRPGTQYF. DNA of the CDR3: TGTGCCAGCAGCCCGGGGAGGCCTGGGACCCAGTACTTC.

This clonotype was observed many times. In this CDR3 the conserved last residue, phenylalanine or tryptophan, is missing, so a read error is likely. The limits of the CDR3 on the DNA are not certain, so only TCRdb's listed CDR3 is given. CDR3 in amino acids: CASSQSAPLV. V gene TRBV28 combines with J gene TRBJ2-1; the DNA was not compared with TRBD1, the D call given in the table. Per germline, CDR1 MDHEN and CDR2 SYDVKM. The CDR3 is 10 amino acids long, termini counted.

For this clonotype: A much larger clone lies a single base off, so this may be a read error. V usage is TRBV7-9 and J usage is TRBJ2-5, with TRBD1 identical over 7 bases. This CDR3 has 15 residues. Germline-derived CDR1 and CDR2 are SEHNR and FQNEAQ (reference sequence). The V and J ends lost 6 bases and 4 bases, in that order; junction bases with no gene match: 11. As DNA, the CDR3 is TGTGCCAGCAGTCCCGGACAGGCGACCCGAGAGACCCAGTACTTC. It yields the protein CASSPGQATRETQYF.

This clonotype was found once. A much larger clone lies a single base off, so this may be a read error. The chain joins TRBV28 to TRBJ2-7, with 7 bases identical to TRBD2. Matching the DNA end better, TRBJ2-1 makes the J call doubtful. The germline gives CDR1 MDHEN, CDR2 SYDVKM. The CDR3 runs 12 residues. The CDR3 DNA is TGTGCCAGCAGTTTCAGGGACTACGAGCAGTTCTTC. This translates into CASSFRDYEQFF.

The chain uses TRBV7-6 and TRBJ2-7, with 8 bases matching TRBD1. This CDR3 region has 20 residues. V lost 5 bases to trimming and J lost 6 bases; unmatched junction nucleotides: 27. The germline CDR1 and CDR2 sequences are SGHVS and FNYEAQ. CDR3 sequence (DNA): TGTGCCAGCAGCACAACAAGGACAGGGTTACTAGCTCTGGGAGGACCCGAGCAGTACTTC. Its protein product is CASSTTRTGLLALGGPEQYF. The full variable domain, in which reference TRBV7-6 and TRBJ2-7 provide the parts outside the CDR3, is GAGVSQSPRYKVTKRGQDVALRCDPISGHVSLYWYRQALGQGPEFLTYFNYEAQQDKSGLPNDRFSAERPEGSISTLTIQRTEQRDSAMYRCASSTTRTGLLALGGPEQYFGPGTRLTVT.

This chain joins TRBV4-1 and TRBJ2-3; D remains unclear. Germline CDR1 and CDR2: MGHRA and YSYEKL. V was trimmed by 0 bases and J by 1 base, leaving 8 bases between them. The CDR3 contains 15 residues. In nucleotides, the CDR3 is TGCGCCAGCAGCCAAGATCTCAGCCGCACAGATACGCAGTATTTT. Translated: CASSQDLSRTDTQYF.

In this sample, this clonotype turned up a few times. This chain connects TRBV6-6 to TRBJ1-2, with D possibly being TRBD1 (6 bases). Germline V lookup: CDR1 MNHNY, CDR2 SVGAGI (reference sequence). This CDR3 is 15 amino acids long. CDR3 region: CAPHNEGGQGHGYTF. The CDR3, as DNA: TGTGCTCCACATAACGAGGGGGGGCAGGGACATGGCTACACCTTC.

Concerning this clonotype itself: A read error is possible here, since a much larger clone lies one base away. This CDR3 reads CSAGQTTSYGQYF. DNA for the CDR3: TGCAGTGCTGGACAGACGACTTCCTACGGGCAGTACTTC. The V and J genes are TRBV20-1 and TRBJ2-7; a weak D match, TRBD1 (6 bases). Germline V gene lookup returns CDR1 DFQATT and CDR2 SNEGSKA (reference sequence). The CDR3 runs to 13 residues.

This clonotype has only one observation. At one boundary the junction diverges from the germline segment, which might be a read error. The chain combines TRBV7-9 with TRBJ2-2, with a tentative D call TRBD2 (5 bases). CDR3 length: 14 residues. The germline CDR1 and CDR2 sequences are SEHNR and FQNEAQ (reference sequence). Here the CDR3 DNA reads TGTGCCAGCAGCTTAGTAAGCAGTGCCGGGGAGCTGCTTTTT. This sequence encodes CASSLVSSAGELLF.

CDR3 bases: TGTGCCAGCAGCACTCCGGCCGGCTATGGCTACACCTTC. It specifies CASSTPAGYGYTF. The chain carries TRBV12-3 or TRBV12-4 and TRBJ1-2; unclear D gene. The CDR3 is 13 residues long. Between the trimmed V and J ends, which lost 6 bases and 4 bases, there was a span of 12 bases.

Only one count was recorded for this clonotype. This may arise from a read error, as a much more abundant clone is one base away. V is TRBV7-8 and J is TRBJ2-5, with 8 bases identical to TRBD2. Germline V lookup: CDR1 SGHVS, CDR2 FQNEAQ. V gave up 1 base and J gave up 2 bases; unmatched junction bases: 9. The CDR3 covers 17 residues. The CDR3 coding sequence is TGTGCCAGCAGCTTAGGGGGCGGGGGGCGCCCACAAGAGACCCAGTACTTC. This encodes CASSLGGGGRPQETQYF. The whole variable domain, remainder taken from reference TRBV7-8 and TRBJ2-5, is GAGVSQSPRYKVAKRGQDVALRCDPISGHVSLFWYQQALGQGPEFLTYFQNEAQLDKSGLPSDRFFAERPEGSVSTLKIQRTQQEDSAVYLCASSLGGGGRPQETQYFGPGTRLLVL.

This clonotype was picked up a small number of times. The chain links TRBV6-5 to TRBJ2-3; D gene ambiguous. The CDR3 spans 15 residues. The V end lost 0 bases, the J end lost 3 bases, and 10 bases lay between the germline ends. Germline V lookup: CDR1 MNHEY, CDR2 SVGAGI. The CDR3 reads CASSYSIGATDTQYF. The CDR3 coding sequence is TGTGCCAGCAGTTACTCGATTGGCGCAACAGATACGCAGTATTTT.

This clonotype was observed a handful of times. V is TRBV4-3 and J is TRBJ1-1; D remains unclear. The germline gives CDR1 LGHNA, CDR2 YSLEER. This CDR3 is 15 amino acids long. The V gene lost 4 bases and the J gene lost 0 bases, with 12 bases spanning the gap. CDR3 protein: CASSPRTEMNTEAFF. CDR3 DNA: TGCGCCAGCAGCCCGAGGACGGAGATGAACACTGAAGCTTTCTTT.